Shown below are 15 T cell receptor beta chains from a single sample sequenced in a study of T cells after yellow fever vaccination. Using its own MiXCR run on the 5' RACE reads, TCRdb lists one record per CDR3 protein. This table has about 74,000 distinct CDR3 sequences, more than 5.5% appearing once. The sequences come from CD8+ T cells sorted from PBMCs, collected 5 days after the first yellow fever vaccination. These receptors originate from a young man who received the YFV17D yellow fever vaccine.

The table lists this clonotype with many counts. Here the CDR3 reads CASSLRGDTEAFF. The DNA for the CDR3 is TGTGCCAGCAGCCTCCGGGGGGACACTGAAGCTTTCTTT. The V call is TRBV7-9, the J call TRBJ1-1; a possible D gene is TRBD1 (5 bases). Trimming removed 5 bases from V and 3 bases from J, with 10 bases in between. The CDR3 is 13 amino acids. Germline CDR1 SEHNR, CDR2 FQNEAQ (reference sequence).

In its sample, this clonotype was seen many times. V is TRBV27 and J is TRBJ2-1, with D possibly matching TRBD2 (7 bases). V was trimmed by 6 bases and J by 8 bases, leaving 20 bases between them. The CDR3 contains 15 residues. Per the germline V gene, CDR1 is MNHEY and CDR2 is SMNVEV (reference sequence). The CDR3 sequence: CASRPRGGGDHEQFF. CDR3 nucleotide sequence: TGTGCCAGCAGGCCCCGAGGGGGGGGTGATCATGAGCAGTTCTTC.

J is TRBJ1-5 and V is TRBV7-6; TRBD1 might be the D (5 bases). The V gene lost 2 bases and the J gene lost 10 bases, with 9 bases spanning the gap. Germline CDR1 reads SGHVS; CDR2 reads FNYEAQ. The CDR3 runs to 12 residues. The CDR3 region is CASSLLGDPQHF. The CDR3 DNA follows: TGTGCCAGCAGCTTATTGGGGGATCCCCAGCATTTT.

The chain carries TRBV24-1 and TRBJ1-2; 7 bases are shared with TRBD1. With V trimmed by 0 bases and J by 8 bases, 8 bases remained unmatched. The CDR3 totals 15 residues. Germline loops: CDR1 KGHDR, CDR2 SFDVKD. Here the CDR3 DNA reads TGTGCCACCAGTGATTTGCGAGGGACAGAGTGGGGCTACACCTTC. It encodes CATSDLRGTEWGYTF.

In its sample, this clonotype was seen many times. The genes are TRBV12-3 or TRBV12-4 and TRBJ2-7; D is perhaps TRBD2 (5 bases). Trimming removed 5 bases from V and 5 bases from J, with 19 bases in between. This CDR3 region has 15 residues. The CDR3 nucleotides are TGTGCCAGCAGTCCTCTCAGCCCGCCCGGGGACGAGCAGTACTTC. It encodes CASSPLSPPGDEQYF.

This clonotype was seen a handful of times. V and J are TRBV7-8 and TRBJ2-3; TRBD2 matches at 13 bases. The CDR3 extends over 15 amino acids. CDR1 SGHVS and CDR2 FQNEAQ come from the germline V gene. The V segment lost 4 bases and the J segment 5 bases; nucleotides outside the gene matches: 3. For the CDR3, the DNA is TGTGCCAGCAGCTCGGGACTAGCGGGGCAAGATACGCAGTATTTT. Protein sequence: CASSSGLAGQDTQYF.

A few counts support this clonotype. The J gene is TRBJ1-1, the V gene TRBV7-2, with D possibly TRBD1 on 6 matching bases. Germline CDR1 and CDR2: SGHTA and FQGNSA. The CDR3 runs 15 residues. V was trimmed by 5 bases and J by 5 bases, leaving 18 bases between them. DNA of the CDR3: TGTGCCAGCAGCCGTTCACCCGGGGGGCTGACTGAAGCTTTCTTT. It yields the protein CASSRSPGGLTEAFF.

The J gene is TRBJ1-1, the V gene TRBV4-1; TRBD1 matches at 8 bases. The trim removed 0 bases at V and 1 base at J, leaving 4 bases unmatched. The CDR3 extends over 16 amino acids. Per the germline V gene, CDR1 is MGHRA and CDR2 is YSYEKL. CDR3 DNA sequence: TGCGCCAGCAGCCAAGAGTCCGGGACAGGGAACACTGAAGCTTTCTTT. This encodes CASSQESGTGNTEAFF.

This clonotype showed up just a few times. The chain carries TRBV7-9 and TRBJ2-3, with D tentatively TRBD1 or TRBD2 (6 bases each). Looked up from germline, CDR1 is SEHNR and CDR2 is FQNEAQ (reference sequence). The CDR3 has 15 residues. Trimming removed 8 bases at V and 3 bases at J, with 18 bases between. The CDR3 here is CASWGTGAGTDTQYF. Here the CDR3 DNA reads TGTGCCAGCTGGGGGACGGGGGCCGGGACAGATACGCAGTATTTT. The entire variable domain, with the rest obtained from reference TRBV7-9 and TRBJ2-3, is as follows: DTGVSQNPRHKITKRGQNVTFRCDPISEHNRLYWYRQTLGQGPEFLTYFQNEAQLEKSRLLSDRFSAERPKGSFSTLEIQRTEQGDSAMYLCASWGTGAGTDTQYFGPGTRLTVL.

This clonotype was seen more than once but under ten times. The genes are TRBV12-3 or TRBV12-4 and TRBJ2-2; D not resolved. The CDR3 extends over 12 amino acids. V lost 2 bases to trimming and J lost 7 bases, with 5 bases between them. CDR3 loop: CASSLYSGELFF. The CDR3 DNA follows: TGTGCCAGCAGTTTATATAGCGGGGAGCTGTTTTTT.

This clonotype was observed many times. The CDR3 region has the DNA TGTGCCAGCAGCTTTTGGGGCGGGAACACTGAAGCTTTCTTT. It encodes CASSFWGGNTEAFF. The V call is TRBV5-4, the J call TRBJ1-1; D is possibly TRBD1 (5 bases). Looked up from germline, CDR1 is SGHNT and CDR2 is YYREEE (reference sequence). Trimming took off 2 bases at V and 1 base at J, with 9 bases between the two ends. The CDR3 spans 14 residues.

This clonotype has ten or more counts. The J gene is TRBJ2-3, the V gene TRBV4-1; TRBD2 matches at 8 bases. CDR1 MGHRA and CDR2 YSYEKL come from the germline V gene. Trimming cost V 5 bases and J 4 bases; bases outside gene matches: 5. The CDR3 is 14 residues long. The CDR3: CASSGTRGPDTQYF. The CDR3 DNA reads TGCGCCAGCAGCGGGACTAGAGGGCCAGATACGCAGTATTTT.

V usage is TRBV19 and J usage is TRBJ2-1, with 8 bases that match TRBD2. The length of the CDR3 is 15 residues. V shed 3 bases and J 4 bases; nucleotides not matched to a gene: 5. Germline CDR1 and CDR2: LNHDA and SQIVND (reference sequence). CDR3 sequence reads: CASSIGGGLYNEQFF. Written as DNA, the CDR3 is TGTGCCAGTAGTATCGGGGGGGGATTATACAATGAGCAGTTCTTC. Full variable domain (missing parts from reference TRBV19 and TRBJ2-1): DGGITQSPKYLFRKEGQNVTLSCEQNLNHDAMYWYRQDPGQGLRLIYYSQIVNDFQKGDIAEGYSVSREKKESFPLTVTSAQKNPTAFYLCASSIGGGLYNEQFFGPGTRLTVL.

The table lists this clonotype with a few counts. The CDR3 protein is CASSLLFPGTQYF. As DNA, the CDR3 is TGTGCCAGCAGTTTATTGTTTCCCGGTACGCAGTATTTT. The J gene is TRBJ2-3, the V gene TRBV27; D gene uncertain. V dropped 1 base and J dropped 8 bases, with 10 bases sitting between them. The germline V gene has CDR1 MNHEY and CDR2 SMNVEV (reference sequence). CDR3 size: 13 residues.

This clonotype has at least ten counts. V is TRBV20-1 and J is TRBJ2-1; 7 bases agree with TRBD1. J gave up 8 bases and V 6 bases, and 13 bases lay outside the gene matches. Germline CDR1 and CDR2: DFQATT and SNEGSKA (reference sequence). The CDR3 contains 14 residues. For the CDR3, the DNA is TGCAGTGCCACTCCGCAGACAGGGATCCATGAGCAGTTCTTC. Translating it yields CSATPQTGIHEQFF.